The following is a TCR beta chain sequence with its context. Its specificity is not known. Given a much more abundant clone one base away, this may be a read error. V lost 4 bases to trimming and J lost 7 bases, with 14 bases between them. CDR1 and CDR2 from the germline V gene are SGDLS and YYNGEE. This CDR3 region has 14 residues. This sample was taken from a study of blood T cells in healthy people across ages. Overall study results and limits: Both higher diversity and more naive CD4+ cells marked long-lived donors when set against aged donors.

The individuals who served as donors were healthy Caucasians living in Russia, aged roughly 6 to 90. For the second PCR, which ran for roughly 6 to 12 cycles, a sample-barcoded 5' primer and a J-beta primer mix were used. There were at least 2.5 million CDR3-containing paired-end reads obtained from each sample. Each CDR3 protein gets one entry after TCRdb re-called the 5' RACE reads with MiXCR. The table has 600,000 or so distinct CDR3 sequences, around 21% seen once. The receptor was isolated from a man between 65 and 85 years old in good health. The V call is TRBV9, the J call TRBJ1-4; tentative D call: TRBD1 (5 bases). The sample taken for sequencing was blood. The CDR3 region has the DNA TGTGCCAGCAGCCCCAAAGGGACCGCTGAAAAACTGTTTTTT. Translating it yields CASSPKGTAEKLFF.